A selection of T cell receptor beta chains follows, all from one sample in a study of control samples from healthy donors and cancer patients. The assay was immunoSEQ multiplex PCR, and TCRdb's table has in-frame clones only and misses some. The sample has roughly 45,000 clones, around 90% seen once. The material sequenced was PBMCs. The source of these receptors is a man aged 25 to 40 with colorectal cancer. The CDR3 runs from the conserved cysteine through the conserved F or W. The order of the fields is J gene, clone size, V gene, D gene, CDR3 DNA, CDR3 protein. A D gene is named only where the DNA matches it firmly. Rows give clone size only sometimes, using once, few, many, or a class for an expanded clone.

J gene: TRBJ2-2
clone size: .
V gene: TRBV6-6
D gene: TRBD2
CDR3 DNA: TGTGCCAGCAGGCCTAGCGGGGTTAACACCGGGGAGCTGTTTTTT
CDR3 protein: CASRPSGVNTGELFF

J gene: TRBJ1-1
clone size: .
V gene: TRBV5-1
D gene: .
CDR3 DNA: TGCGCCAGCAGCTTGCTCGTAATGAACACTGAAGCTTTCTTT
CDR3 protein: CASSLLVMNTEAFF

J gene: TRBJ2-1
clone size: .
V gene: TRBV7-2
D gene: .
CDR3 DNA: TGTGCCAGCAAGTTCACGGGACCGGCGGGCAATGAGCAGTTCTTC
CDR3 protein: CASKFTGPAGNEQFF

J gene: TRBJ1-1
clone size: .
V gene: TRBV6-5
D gene: .
CDR3 DNA: TGTGCCAGCACTCAGGCGGAGAACACTGAAGCTTTCTTT
CDR3 protein: CASTQAENTEAFF

J gene: TRBJ2-4
clone size: .
V gene: TRBV30
D gene: .
CDR3 DNA: TGTGCCTGGAGAAGTCGGGCCTCGGGAGCCAAAAACATTCAGTACTTC
CDR3 protein: CAWRSRASGAKNIQYF

J gene: TRBJ1-1
clone size: .
V gene: TRBV12-3/TRBV12-4
D gene: .
CDR3 DNA: TGTGCCAGTACAGACTTCATGAACACTGAAGCTTTCTTT
CDR3 protein: CASTDFMNTEAFF

J gene: TRBJ2-3
clone size: .
V gene: TRBV7-2
D gene: .
CDR3 DNA: TGTGCCAGCAGCTTAGGGCGGGCTCCGAGGGGTAATACGCAGTATTTT
CDR3 protein: CASSLGRAPRGNTQYF

J gene: TRBJ1-1
clone size: .
V gene: TRBV19
D gene: .
CDR3 DNA: TGTGCCAGTAGTCCTCGAAGGAACACTGAAGCTTTCTTT
CDR3 protein: CASSPRRNTEAFF

J gene: TRBJ1-1
clone size: .
V gene: TRBV19
D gene: .
CDR3 DNA: TGTGCCACTGAGGACAGTTTTAACACTGAAGCTTTCTTT
CDR3 protein: CATEDSFNTEAFF

J gene: TRBJ1-1
clone size: once
V gene: TRBV7-2
D gene: TRBD1
CDR3 DNA: TGTGCCAGCAGCTTACAGCAGACAGGGCGCATGAACACTGAAGCTTTCTTT
CDR3 protein: CASSLQQTGRMNTEAFF

J gene: TRBJ1-2
clone size: .
V gene: TRBV6-5
D gene: .
CDR3 DNA: TGTGCCAGCAGCGCCACTCCGGGCCTTTATGGCTACACCTTC
CDR3 protein: CASSATPGLYGYTF

J gene: TRBJ1-2
clone size: once
V gene: TRBV4-2
D gene: .
CDR3 DNA: TGTGCCAGCAGCCAAGTTTTGGCGCAGGGGAACTTCTATGGCTACACCTTC
CDR3 protein: CASSQVLAQGNFYGYTF

J gene: TRBJ1-5
clone size: .
V gene: TRBV18
D gene: .
CDR3 DNA: TGTGCCAGCTCACAGGGGGAGGGTCAGCCCCAGCATTTT
CDR3 protein: CASSQGEGQPQHF

J gene: TRBJ2-7
clone size: .
V gene: TRBV3-1/TRBV3-2
D gene: TRBD2
CDR3 DNA: TGTGCCAGCAGCCCTCATCCGACTGGGACTAGCGGGGGGCTAAAATCCTACGAGCAGTACTTC
CDR3 protein: CASSPHPTGTSGGLKSYEQYF

J gene: TRBJ2-7
clone size: .
V gene: TRBV6-5
D gene: .
CDR3 DNA: TGTGCCAGCAGTTCAGGGGCTGGGTGGCAGTACTTC
CDR3 protein: CASSSGAGWQYF